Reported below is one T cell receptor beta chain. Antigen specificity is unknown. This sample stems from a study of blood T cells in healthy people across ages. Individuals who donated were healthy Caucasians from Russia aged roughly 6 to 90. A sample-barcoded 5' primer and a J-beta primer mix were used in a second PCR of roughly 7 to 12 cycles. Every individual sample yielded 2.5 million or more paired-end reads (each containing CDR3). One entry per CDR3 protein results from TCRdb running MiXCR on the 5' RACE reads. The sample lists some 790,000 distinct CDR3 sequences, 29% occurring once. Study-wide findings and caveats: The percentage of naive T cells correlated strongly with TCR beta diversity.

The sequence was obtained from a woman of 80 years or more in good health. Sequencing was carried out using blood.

CDR3 DNA: TGTGCCAGCAGTGACTCGCCGGGCACAGATACGCAGTATTTT. Its translation: CASSDSPGTDTQYF. The chain recombines TRBV6-4 with TRBJ2-3; D gene unclear. V was cut by 0 bases and J by 1 base, with 5 bases left in between. Germline values: CDR1 MRHNA, CDR2 SNTAGT. The CDR3 is 14 residues long.